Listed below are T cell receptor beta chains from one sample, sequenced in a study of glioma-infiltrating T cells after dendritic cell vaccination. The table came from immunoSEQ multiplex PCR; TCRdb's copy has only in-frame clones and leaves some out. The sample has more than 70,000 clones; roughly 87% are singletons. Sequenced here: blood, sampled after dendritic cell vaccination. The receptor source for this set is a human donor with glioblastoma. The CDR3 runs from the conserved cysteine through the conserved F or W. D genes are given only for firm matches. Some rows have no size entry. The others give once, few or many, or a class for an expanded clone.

CDR3 protein: CASSRTSGNYEQYF
CDR3 DNA: TGTGCCAGCAGCCGAACTAGCGGGAACTACGAGCAGTACTTC
J gene: TRBJ2-7
V gene: TRBV6-5
CDR3 length: 14
clone size: .
D gene: TRBD2

CDR3 protein: CASTPVSWGEDEQYF
CDR3 DNA: TGTGCCAGCACCCCCGTCTCGTGGGGCGAGGACGAGCAGTACTTC
J gene: TRBJ2-7
V gene: TRBV27
CDR3 length: 15
clone size: .
D gene: .

CDR3 protein: CASSLSYGGYEQYF
CDR3 DNA: TGTGCCAGCAGCTTATCGTATGGAGGATACGAGCAGTACTTC
J gene: TRBJ2-7
V gene: TRBV7-2
CDR3 length: 14
clone size: .
D gene: .

CDR3 protein: CASTWTGTSYGYTF
CDR3 DNA: TGTGCCAGTACTTGGACAGGGACGAGCTATGGCTACACCTTC
J gene: TRBJ1-2
V gene: TRBV19
CDR3 length: 14
clone size: few
D gene: TRBD1

CDR3 protein: CASSQIAGASSNEQYF
CDR3 DNA: TGTGCCAGCTCACAGATAGCGGGGGCCTCGTCCAACGAGCAGTACTTC
J gene: TRBJ2-7
V gene: TRBV18
CDR3 length: 16
clone size: .
D gene: TRBD2

CDR3 protein: CASTADNSYEQYF
CDR3 DNA: TGTGCCAGCACCGCCGACAACTCCTACGAGCAGTACTTC
J gene: TRBJ2-7
V gene: TRBV6-5
CDR3 length: 13
clone size: .
D gene: .

CDR3 protein: CASSSQGGINQPQHF
CDR3 DNA: TGTGCCAGCAGCTCACAGGGGGGGATCAATCAGCCCCAGCATTTT
J gene: TRBJ1-5
V gene: TRBV5-5
CDR3 length: 15
clone size: .
D gene: TRBD1

CDR3 protein: CASSLTGLQETQYF
CDR3 DNA: TGTGCCAGCAGCCTGACAGGGCTCCAAGAGACCCAGTACTTC
J gene: TRBJ2-5
V gene: TRBV5-4
CDR3 length: 14
clone size: .
D gene: TRBD1

CDR3 protein: CASLPGGGRETQYF
CDR3 DNA: TGCGCCAGCCTCCCTGGAGGGGGCCGGGAGACCCAGTACTTC
J gene: TRBJ2-5
V gene: TRBV5-1
CDR3 length: 14
clone size: .
D gene: .

CDR3 protein: CASSQDLARADNQPQHF
CDR3 DNA: TGTGCCAGCAGCCAAGATTTAGCGCGGGCAGACAATCAGCCCCAGCATTTT
J gene: TRBJ1-5
V gene: TRBV4-2
CDR3 length: 17
clone size: .
D gene: .

CDR3 protein: CASSPRWSGSTDTQYF
CDR3 DNA: TGTGCCAGCAGCCCGCGTTGGAGCGGGTCCACAGATACGCAGTATTTT
J gene: TRBJ2-3
V gene: TRBV7-2
CDR3 length: 16
clone size: once
D gene: .

CDR3 protein: CASSWGGYGNSPLHF
CDR3 DNA: TGTGCCAGCAGTTGGGGGGGCTATGGTAATTCACCCCTCCACTTT
J gene: TRBJ1-6
V gene: TRBV6-5
CDR3 length: 15
clone size: .
D gene: .

CDR3 protein: CASSPPGTYEQYF
CDR3 DNA: TGTGCCAGCAGCCCGCCCGGGACCTACGAGCAGTACTTC
J gene: TRBJ2-7
V gene: TRBV7-9
CDR3 length: 13
clone size: .
D gene: .

CDR3 protein: CASSLALAGGYNEQFF
CDR3 DNA: TGCGCCAGCAGCTTGGCGCTAGCGGGAGGGTACAATGAGCAGTTCTTC
J gene: TRBJ2-1
V gene: TRBV5-1
CDR3 length: 16
clone size: .
D gene: TRBD2

CDR3 protein: CASSPSDRPPPNYGYTF
CDR3 DNA: TGTGCCAGCTCACCATCGGACAGGCCGCCTCCTAACTATGGCTACACCTTC
J gene: TRBJ1-2
V gene: TRBV18
CDR3 length: 17
clone size: .
D gene: TRBD1

CDR3 protein: CASSFSGNSNQPQHF
CDR3 DNA: TGTGCCAGCAGCTTCTCAGGGAATAGCAATCAGCCCCAGCATTTT
J gene: TRBJ1-5
V gene: TRBV7-9
CDR3 length: 15
clone size: once
D gene: .

CDR3 protein: CASSRSRGNTEAFF
CDR3 DNA: TGCGCCAGCAGCCGCAGCAGGGGGAACACTGAAGCTTTCTTT
J gene: TRBJ1-1
V gene: TRBV4-3
CDR3 length: 14
clone size: .
D gene: .

CDR3 protein: CASSLVKGFNSGNTIYF
CDR3 DNA: TGCGCCAGCAGCTTGGTAAAGGGGTTTAACTCTGGAAACACCATATATTTT
J gene: TRBJ1-3
V gene: TRBV5-1
CDR3 length: 17
clone size: .
D gene: .

CDR3 protein: CASSVNRQNYGYTF
CDR3 DNA: TGTGCCAGCAGCGTAAACAGGCAAAACTATGGCTACACCTTC
J gene: TRBJ1-2
V gene: TRBV9
CDR3 length: 14
clone size: once
D gene: .

CDR3 protein: CASSVRQGARPNPQHF
CDR3 DNA: TGTGCCAGCAGTGTACGACAGGGGGCGCGTCCCAACCCCCAGCATTTT
J gene: TRBJ1-5
V gene: TRBV2
CDR3 length: 16
clone size: .
D gene: TRBD1

CDR3 protein: CASRATGSYEQYF
CDR3 DNA: TGTGCCAGCAGGGCAACAGGGTCCTACGAGCAGTACTTC
J gene: TRBJ2-7
V gene: TRBV7-6
CDR3 length: 13
clone size: .
D gene: .

CDR3 protein: CASSDLQEQYF
CDR3 DNA: TGTGCCAGCAGTGACCTCCAGGAGCAGTACTTC
J gene: TRBJ2-7
V gene: TRBV6-1
CDR3 length: 11
clone size: .
D gene: .

CDR3 protein: CASSFGRTNYNEQFF
CDR3 DNA: TGCGCCAGCAGCTTCGGCAGGACAAACTACAATGAGCAGTTCTTC
J gene: TRBJ2-1
V gene: TRBV5-1
CDR3 length: 15
clone size: .
D gene: .

CDR3 protein: CASSPDRMNTEAFF
CDR3 DNA: TGCGCCAGCAGCCCGGACAGGATGAACACTGAAGCTTTCTTT
J gene: TRBJ1-1
V gene: TRBV5-1
CDR3 length: 14
clone size: .
D gene: TRBD1

CDR3 protein: CASGTGTDHGYTF
CDR3 DNA: TGTGCCAGCGGCACCGGGACAGATCATGGCTACACCTTC
J gene: TRBJ1-2
V gene: TRBV7-9
CDR3 length: 13
clone size: .
D gene: TRBD1

CDR3 protein: CASSGGQPAGELFF
CDR3 DNA: TGTGCCAGCAGCGGGGGACAGCCCGCCGGGGAGCTGTTTTTT
J gene: TRBJ2-2
V gene: TRBV9
CDR3 length: 14
clone size: .
D gene: TRBD1

CDR3 protein: CASSSQGDTEAFF
CDR3 DNA: TGCGCCAGCAGCTCACAGGGGGACACTGAAGCTTTCTTT
J gene: TRBJ1-1
V gene: TRBV5-1
CDR3 length: 13
clone size: few
D gene: TRBD1

CDR3 protein: CASSLGGAAQETQYF
CDR3 DNA: TGTGCCAGTAGCCTAGGCGGGGCCGCCCAAGAGACCCAGTACTTC
J gene: TRBJ2-5
V gene: TRBV19
CDR3 length: 15
clone size: .
D gene: .

CDR3 protein: CASSRVWDSQPYEQYF
CDR3 DNA: TGTGCCAGCAGCCGGGTTTGGGACTCTCAACCCTACGAGCAGTACTTC
J gene: TRBJ2-7
V gene: TRBV14
CDR3 length: 16
clone size: .
D gene: .

CDR3 protein: CASSERLAGTQETQYF
CDR3 DNA: TGTGCCAGCAGTGAGAGACTAGCGGGGACCCAAGAGACCCAGTACTTC
J gene: TRBJ2-5
V gene: TRBV2
CDR3 length: 16
clone size: .
D gene: TRBD2

CDR3 protein: CAGGRGGQNEQFF
CDR3 DNA: TGTGCCGGTGGACGCGGGGGCCAAAATGAGCAGTTCTTC
J gene: TRBJ2-1
V gene: TRBV19
CDR3 length: 13
clone size: .
D gene: .

CDR3 protein: CASSLSVTGELFF
CDR3 DNA: TGTGCCAGCAGCTTATCGGTCACCGGGGAGCTGTTTTTT
J gene: TRBJ2-2
V gene: TRBV7-3
CDR3 length: 13
clone size: .
D gene: .

CDR3 protein: CASSEALLRGNNEQFF
CDR3 DNA: TGTGCCAGCAGTGAAGCGCTTCTAAGGGGCAACAATGAGCAGTTCTTC
J gene: TRBJ2-1
V gene: TRBV6-1
CDR3 length: 16
clone size: .
D gene: .

CDR3 protein: CASSKGQPSEAFF
CDR3 DNA: TGTGCCAGCAGCAAGGGACAGCCCTCTGAAGCTTTCTTT
J gene: TRBJ1-1
V gene: TRBV9
CDR3 length: 13
clone size: .
D gene: TRBD1

CDR3 protein: CATSRGWTVYSNQPQHF
CDR3 DNA: TGTGCCACCAGCAGAGGTTGGACAGTTTATAGCAATCAGCCCCAGCATTTT
J gene: TRBJ1-5
V gene: TRBV15
CDR3 length: 17
clone size: .
D gene: .

CDR3 protein: CAGSRVYSGTDTQYF
CDR3 DNA: TGTGCCGGCAGCCGGGTGTACTCGGGAACAGATACGCAGTATTTT
J gene: TRBJ2-3
V gene: TRBV14
CDR3 length: 15
clone size: .
D gene: .

CDR3 protein: CASRWTGGQETQYF
CDR3 DNA: TGTGCCAGCAGGTGGACAGGGGGTCAAGAGACCCAGTACTTC
J gene: TRBJ2-5
V gene: TRBV7-9
CDR3 length: 14
clone size: .
D gene: TRBD1

CDR3 protein: CASSPPLTGPHEQYF
CDR3 DNA: TGCGCCAGCAGCCCACCCCTGACAGGACCCCACGAGCAGTACTTC
J gene: TRBJ2-7
V gene: TRBV5-1
CDR3 length: 15
clone size: .
D gene: .

CDR3 protein: CASSLTGTSSFEQYF
CDR3 DNA: TGTGCCAGCAGTTTAACCGGGACTAGTTCTTTCGAGCAGTACTTC
J gene: TRBJ2-7
V gene: TRBV6-6
CDR3 length: 15
clone size: .
D gene: TRBD2

CDR3 protein: CASSVQGWKATGELFF
CDR3 DNA: TGTGCCAGCAGTGTCCAGGGGTGGAAGGCGACCGGGGAGCTGTTTTTT
J gene: TRBJ2-2
V gene: TRBV6-1
CDR3 length: 16
clone size: once
D gene: .

CDR3 protein: CAPTVRRVQETQYF
CDR3 DNA: TGTGCCCCGACGGTAAGGCGGGTCCAAGAGACCCAGTACTTC
J gene: TRBJ2-5
V gene: TRBV27
CDR3 length: 14
clone size: once
D gene: .

CDR3 protein: CASSLVSGVSSYEQYF
CDR3 DNA: TGTGCCAGCAGTTTAGTGTCGGGGGTCTCTAGCTACGAGCAGTACTTC
J gene: TRBJ2-7
V gene: TRBV27
CDR3 length: 16
clone size: .
D gene: .

CDR3 protein: CASSLAGAGPSTDTQYF
CDR3 DNA: TGCGCCAGCAGCTTGGCCGGAGCGGGGCCGAGCACAGATACGCAGTATTTT
J gene: TRBJ2-3
V gene: TRBV5-1
CDR3 length: 17
clone size: .
D gene: TRBD2

CDR3 protein: CASSLLRGPTGELFF
CDR3 DNA: TGTGCCAGCAGCTTACTTAGGGGGCCTACCGGGGAGCTGTTTTTT
J gene: TRBJ2-2
V gene: TRBV11-2
CDR3 length: 15
clone size: .
D gene: TRBD1

CDR3 protein: CASSVRVRGNQPQHF
CDR3 DNA: TGTGCCAGCAGCGTCCGAGTACGGGGAAATCAGCCCCAGCATTTT
J gene: TRBJ1-5
V gene: TRBV9
CDR3 length: 15
clone size: .
D gene: .

CDR3 protein: CASSLGPPSEVQHF
CDR3 DNA: TGTGCCAGCAGCTTAGGCCCGCCGTCAGAGGTCCAGCATTTT
J gene: TRBJ1-5
V gene: TRBV11-1
CDR3 length: 14
clone size: .
D gene: .